These T cell receptor beta chains were read from a single sample in a study of T cell changes during pregnancy in multiple sclerosis. Profiling relied on immunoSEQ multiplex PCR, and the TCRdb table lists in-frame clones only, not all of them. Here the sample spans roughly 42,000 clones, about 87% being singletons. Specimen: CD4+ T cells from peripheral blood mononuclear cells, collected in the second trimester of pregnancy. The receptors shown here come from a female donor with multiple sclerosis, enrolled in a pregnancy study. The CDR3 runs from the conserved cysteine through the conserved F or W. D genes are given only for firm matches. Expanded clones get a size class; other rows say once, few or many, or leave the size out.

>TRBD1|-|TRBV5-8|TRBJ2-5
TGTGCCAGCAGCTTAAAGTTGACCCCCAGGGGGGAGACCCAGTACTTC
CASSLKLTPRGETQYF
>-|-|TRBV6-1|TRBJ1-2
TGTGCCAGCAGTCGGAGAGGCCCCAACTATGGCTACACCTTC
CASSRRGPNYGYTF
>-|-|TRBV2|TRBJ1-3
TGTGCGCTACTAGGGGGAAACACCATATATTTT
CALLGGNTIYF
>TRBD1|-|TRBV10-3|TRBJ2-2
TGTGCCGCCACCTCCGGGACAGGGGGCCGAACCGGGGAGCTGTTTTTT
CAATSGTGGRTGELFF
>TRBD2|-|TRBV30|TRBJ2-7
TGTGCCCATAGCGGGAGGGCCAGATACGAGCAGTACTTC
CAHSGRARYEQYF
>-|once|TRBV7-9|TRBJ2-1
TGTGCCAGCAGCTTAATAGAGTCTGGGCAGTTCTTC
CASSLIESGQFF
>-|-|TRBV5-1|TRBJ2-3
TGCGCCAGCAGCTTGAAACTGGGGGCCGCAGATACGCAGTATTTT
CASSLKLGAADTQYF
>TRBD1|-|TRBV6-5|TRBJ2-7
TGTGCCAGCGCAAAGTCCGGGACAGGGTACGAGCAGTACTTC
CASAKSGTGYEQYF
>-|once|TRBV7-3|TRBJ1-2
TGTGCCAGCAGCGGCGGAACGGGGGATGGCTACACCTTC
CASSGGTGDGYTF
>TRBD1|-|TRBV30|TRBJ1-3
TGTGCCTGGAATCGTCCGGGACAGCATGCCAACACCATATATTTT
CAWNRPGQHANTIYF
>TRBD2|-|TRBV28|TRBJ2-2
TGTGCCAGCAGTTTAAGGACTAGCTCTTACACCGGGGAGCTGTTTTTT
CASSLRTSSYTGELFF
>-|-|TRBV9|TRBJ1-2
TGTGCCAGCAGCGCCTCCCCAAACAGGGTAGTAGGGGGCTACACCTTC
CASSASPNRVVGGYTF
>-|-|TRBV4-2|TRBJ2-1
TGTGCCAGCAGCCAAGGAGCCAGGGTCTACAATGAGCAGTTCTTC
CASSQGARVYNEQFF
>TRBD1|-|TRBV28|TRBJ2-7
TGTGCCAGCAGTACAGGGGGCCGGGAGCAGTACTTC
CASSTGGREQYF
>TRBD1|-|TRBV7-2|TRBJ2-7
TGTGCCAGCAGCTTTCCTCGGGACAGGGGTAGCGCCGAGCAGTACTTC
CASSFPRDRGSAEQYF
>TRBD1|-|TRBV28|TRBJ1-2
TGTGCCAGCAGTTCCCCGGGACAGGGAGGGTATGGCTACACCTTC
CASSSPGQGGYGYTF
>TRBD2|-|TRBV15|TRBJ2-5
TGTGCCACCAGCAGGACGGGGGGGGCTCGGGTCCTCCAAGAGACCCAGTACTTC
CATSRTGGARVLQETQYF
>-|-|TRBV28|TRBJ1-4
TGTGCCAGCATTAGCCGCAATAATGAAAAACTGTTTTTT
CASISRNNEKLFF
>-|-|TRBV6-1|TRBJ1-5
TGTGCCAGCAGTGAGGCGGGGGGCTACAATCAGCCCCAGCATTTT
CASSEAGGYNQPQHF
>TRBD2|-|TRBV11-3|TRBJ2-2
TGTGCCAGCAGTCAAGGCACTAGCGGGACCGGGGAGCTGTTTTTT
CASSQGTSGTGELFF
>-|-|TRBV28|TRBJ1-5
TGTGCCAGCATTTCAGGGAATCAGCCCCAGCATTTT
CASISGNQPQHF
>-|-|TRBV10-3|TRBJ1-3
TGTGCCATCAGTCCAGCGGGAAACACCATATATTTT
CAISPAGNTIYF
>TRBD2|once|TRBV28|TRBJ2-1
TGTGCCAGCAGTCGGAGTCTAGCGGGACTTAAGCAGTTCTTC
CASSRSLAGLKQFF
>-|medium-sized|TRBV6-4|TRBJ1-5
TGTGCCAGCAGTGACTCGCGGAATCAGCCCCAGCATTTT
CASSDSRNQPQHF